This T cell receptor beta chain stems from a study of OX40 agonist ivuxolimab in advanced cancers. At the level of the study: Three patients got partial responses; one had hepatocellular carcinoma and two had cutaneous melanoma.

Repertoires were generated with immunoSEQ multiplex PCR, while TCRdb's copy carries only in-frame clones and drops some. Of tens of thousands of clones listed, less than 85% are singletons. Findings and caveats of the study: Expanded peripheral T cells had an undetermined antigen specificity.

On this clone: As yet, its antigen is unknown.

Autoimmune disease history or systemic immunosuppression led to patients being barred. The receptor's source is an adult with an advanced solid tumor such as melanoma, head and neck, liver or kidney cancer. Sequenced material: CD4+ or CD8+ T cells sorted from blood, taken in a trial of the OX40 agonist ivuxolimab.

For the CDR3, the DNA is TGCGCCAGCAGCGCCAGCCGGGGGGGGCCGGACAATGAGCAGTTCTTC. Protein product: CASSASRGGPDNEQFF. This rearrangement joins TRBV5-1 to TRBJ2-1, with TRBD2 identical over 8 bases. Per germline, CDR1 SGHRS and CDR2 YFSETQ. This CDR3 region has 16 residues. The V and J ends lost 4 bases and 5 bases, in that order; junction bases with no gene match: 11.